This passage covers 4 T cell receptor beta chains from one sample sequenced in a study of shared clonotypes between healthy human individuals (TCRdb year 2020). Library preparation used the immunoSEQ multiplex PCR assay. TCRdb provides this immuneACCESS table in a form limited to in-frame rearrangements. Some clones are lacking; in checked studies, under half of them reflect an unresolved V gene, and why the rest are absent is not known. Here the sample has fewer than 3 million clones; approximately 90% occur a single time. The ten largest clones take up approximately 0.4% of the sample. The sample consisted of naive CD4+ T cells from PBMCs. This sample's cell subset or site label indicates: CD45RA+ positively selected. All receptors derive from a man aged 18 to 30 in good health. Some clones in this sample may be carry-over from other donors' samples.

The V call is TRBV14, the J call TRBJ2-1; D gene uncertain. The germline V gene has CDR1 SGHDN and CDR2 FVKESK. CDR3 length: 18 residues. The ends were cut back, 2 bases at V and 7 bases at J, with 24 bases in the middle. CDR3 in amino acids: CASSQFRKAAAQENEQFF. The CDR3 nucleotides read TGTGCCAGCAGCCAATTCCGCAAGGCGGCGGCGCAAGAGAATGAGCAGTTCTTC.

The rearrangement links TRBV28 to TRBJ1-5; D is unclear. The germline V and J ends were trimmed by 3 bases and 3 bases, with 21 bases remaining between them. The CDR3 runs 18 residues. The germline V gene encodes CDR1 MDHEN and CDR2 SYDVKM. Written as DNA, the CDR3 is TGTGCCAGCAGTTTTTTTAGTTTTGCAGCTTACTCCAATCAGCCCCAGCATTTT. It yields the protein CASSFFSFAAYSNQPQHF.

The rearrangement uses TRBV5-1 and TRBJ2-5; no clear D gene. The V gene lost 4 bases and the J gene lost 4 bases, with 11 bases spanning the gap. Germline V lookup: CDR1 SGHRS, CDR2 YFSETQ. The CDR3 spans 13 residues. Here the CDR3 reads CASSPNTIETQYF. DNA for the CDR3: TGCGCCAGCAGCCCAAACACGATAGAGACCCAGTACTTC.

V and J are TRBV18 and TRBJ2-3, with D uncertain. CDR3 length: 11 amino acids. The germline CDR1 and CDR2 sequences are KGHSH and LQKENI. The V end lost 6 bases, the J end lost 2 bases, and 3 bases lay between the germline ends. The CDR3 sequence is CASSITDTQYF. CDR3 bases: TGTGCCAGCTCCATCACAGATACGCAGTATTTT.